Listed here are 30 T cell receptor beta chains from one sample, sequenced in a study of regulatory T cells in long-lasting Graves disease. Relying on iRepertoire HTBI primers and Arm-PCR of CDR3 regions, the team built TCR beta libraries. TCRdb reanalysed the multiplex PCR reads using MiXCR and keeps one entry per CDR3 protein. There are 350,000 to 550,000 distinct CDR3 sequences in the sample; roughly 17% occur only once, and approximately 22% lies in the top ten. Time point given: newly diagnosed GD, antithyroid drugs for less than 3 months. The TCR library was made from RNA that had been extracted from PBMCs in TRIzol. The same sample was also used in a study of T cells in Graves' hyperthyroidism and ophthalmopathy.

The input for sequencing was peripheral blood mononuclear cells (PBMCs), taken at new diagnosis, from a patient treated with antithyroid drugs. The receptors here all came from a young woman with Graves disease.

This clonotype was seen at least ten times. The V gene is TRBV2, the J gene TRBJ2-5, with D perhaps assigned TRBD1 or TRBD2 (7 bases each). V shed 3 bases and J shed 4 bases, with 15 bases lying between them. CDR1 and CDR2 (germline): SNHLY, FYNNEI. The CDR3 extends over 15 amino acids. The CDR3 is CASSEGGGDVETQYF. In DNA form, the CDR3 reads TGTGCCAGCAGTGAGGGAGGGGGCGACGTAGAGACCCAGTACTTC.

On this clonotype: A read error may explain this, as a much larger clone is one base away. This sequence joins TRBV20-1 and TRBJ2-1, with 10 positions matching TRBD2. The CDR3 consists of 18 residues. Trimming at V came to 1 base and at J to 1 base, leaving 10 bases not matched to a gene. The germline V gene encodes CDR1 DFQATT and CDR2 SNEGSKA (reference sequence). In DNA, the CDR3 is TGCAGTGCTAGAGGGAGCGGGAGGGCCCCTGCGTCCTACAATGAGCAGTTCTTC. Translated, it gives CSARGSGRAPASYNEQFF.

This clonotype occurred many times. This chain connects TRBV12-3 or TRBV12-4 to TRBJ1-2, with D hard to call. The CDR3 extends over 12 amino acids. V lost 5 bases and J lost 0, with 4 bases in between. CDR3 sequence (DNA): TGTGCCAGCAGTCCGGCTAACTATGGCTACACCTTC. The encoded protein is CASSPANYGYTF.

There are many counts of this clonotype. This rearrangement joins TRBV28 to TRBJ2-7; TRBD2 agrees at 9 bases. The CDR3 extends over 14 amino acids. V lost 4 bases and J lost 1; bases outside the gene matches: 2. Germline V CDR1 and CDR2: MDHEN, SYDVKM. As DNA, the CDR3 is TGTGCCAGCAGTTCGGCGGGAGGGTCCTACGAGCAGTACTTC. This encodes CASSSAGGSYEQYF.

V is TRBV20-1 and J is TRBJ2-7; D unresolved. The ends were cut back, 3 bases at V and 0 bases at J, with 9 bases in the middle. The CDR3 contains 13 residues. Per the germline V gene, CDR1 is DFQATT and CDR2 is SNEGSKA (reference sequence). The CDR3 coding sequence is TGCAGTGCTAGCCCAGGTCTCTCCTACGAGCAGTACTTC. Translation: CSASPGLSYEQYF.

To note about this clonotype: A read error may be the cause here, since a much bigger clone is one base away. This chain uses TRBV27 with TRBJ1-2; maybe TRBD1 (5 bases). The CDR3 runs to 15 residues. In germline, CDR1 is MNHEY, CDR2 SMNVEV (reference sequence). DNA of the CDR3: TGTGCCAGCAGTTTATGGGGGAAAGCTAACTATGGCCACACCTTC. This codes for CASSLWGKANYGHTF.

In this sample, this clonotype turned up many times. The chain joins TRBV6-2 or TRBV6-3 to TRBJ2-1; D unclear. Trimming took off 0 bases at V and 0 bases at J, with 9 bases between the two ends. Germline V gene data show CDR1 as MNHEY and CDR2 as SVGEGT. CDR3 length: 16 residues. The CDR3 protein is CASSYSGSFSYNEQFF. CDR3 coding DNA: TGTGCCAGCAGTTACTCTGGATCCTTCTCCTACAATGAGCAGTTCTTC.

Worth noting for this clonotype: A junction end diverges from the germline sequence, so it may reflect a read error. This chain links TRBV5-4 with TRBJ2-7; D is perhaps TRBD2 (6 bases). The CDR3 is made up of 14 amino acids. The germline V gene has CDR1 SGHNT and CDR2 YYREEE (reference sequence). DNA for the CDR3: TGTGCCAGCAGTTTGGAGGGAAAGGCGTGGGAGCAGTACTTC. Translation: CASSLEGKAWEQYF.

This clonotype has ten or more counts. The V gene is TRBV5-1, the J gene TRBJ2-1; D perhaps matches TRBD2 (6 bases). V was trimmed by 1 base and J by 4 bases, leaving 12 bases between them. This CDR3 region has 15 residues. The V gene's germline CDR1 is SGHRS and CDR2 YFSETQ. The CDR3 DNA follows: TGCGCCAGCAGCTTGACACTAGCTACTTACAATGAGCAGTTCTTC. Its protein product is CASSLTLATYNEQFF.

This clonotype was seen repeatedly, ten times or more. The germline gene is not matched at one end of the junction; a read error may be the cause. The genes are TRBV20-1 and TRBJ2-7; D remains unclear. The CDR3 is 14 residues long. CDR1 DFQATT and CDR2 SNEGSKA come from the germline V gene (reference sequence). The CDR3 coding sequence is TGCAGTGTTAGAGCAAAAAACACAATTTACGAGCAGTACTTC. Its protein product is CSVRAKNTIYEQYF.

This clonotype was found a few times. This chain uses TRBV19 with TRBJ2-7, with TRBD2 matching over 7 bases. The CDR3 has 14 amino acids. From germline, CDR1 is LNHDA and CDR2 SQIVND (reference sequence). With 7 bases clipped from V and 0 bases from J, the junction kept 6 bases outside the gene matches. CDR3 in amino acids: CASKLATSSYEQYF. CDR3 coding DNA: TGTGCCAGTAAACTAGCGACTAGCTCCTACGAGCAGTACTTC.

This clonotype was recorded many times. V gene TRBV11-2 combines with J gene TRBJ2-5; D possibly corresponds to TRBD1 (6 bases). The CDR3 contains 14 residues. The germline V and J ends were trimmed by 5 bases and 10 bases, with 20 bases remaining between them. CDR1 SGHAT and CDR2 FQNNGV come from the germline V gene. The CDR3 DNA reads TGTGCCAGCAGCCCACGCCCGGGAAGGGACATCCAGTACTTC. As protein: CASSPRPGRDIQYF.

This clonotype occurred many times. This chain's CDR3 is CASRPGQTGRNTEAFF. The DNA for the CDR3 is TGTGCCAGCAGACCCGGTCAGACAGGGCGGAACACTGAAGCTTTCTTT. The chain joins TRBV11-2 to TRBJ1-1, with 7 bases matching TRBD1. Looked up from germline, CDR1 is SGHAT and CDR2 is FQNNGV. V lost 6 bases, J lost 1 base, and 11 bases stayed unmatched. The CDR3 contains 16 residues.

This clonotype was counted ten times or more. The V gene is TRBV2, the J gene TRBJ2-1; 8 bases match TRBD1. V was pared by 4 bases and J by 8 bases, with 10 bases of the junction left unmatched. The germline V gene encodes CDR1 SNHLY and CDR2 FYNNEI. The CDR3 is made up of 15 amino acids. The CDR3: CASSGGQGARDEQFF. In DNA, the CDR3 is TGTGCCAGCAGTGGGGGTCAGGGGGCGCGCGATGAGCAGTTCTTC.

The chain uses TRBV25-1 and TRBJ2-5; D possibly uses TRBD1 or TRBD2 (6 bases each). CDR1 is MGHDK and CDR2 is SYGVNS in the germline V gene. Trimming cost V 4 bases and J 5 bases, with 14 bases left between them. This CDR3 region has 14 residues. The CDR3 nucleotides read TGTGCCAGCAGTGTCACAGGGAGGCGGGAGACCCAGTACTTC. Residues: CASSVTGRRETQYF.

In regard to this clonotype: Given a much more abundant clone one base away, this may be a read error. The chain carries TRBV7-2 and TRBJ2-1, with 7 positions matching TRBD2. Germline V gene data show CDR1 as SGHTA and CDR2 as FQGNSA. This CDR3 has 16 amino acids. CDR3: CDSSLGRGGYYNEQFF. The CDR3 nucleotides read TGTGACAGCAGCTTAGGGAGGGGCGGGTATTACAATGAGCAGTTCTTC.

This clonotype came up many times. V and J are TRBV20-1 and TRBJ2-5, with a possible D match to TRBD1 (5 bases). The CDR3 sequence is 14 residues long. V lost 3 bases, J lost 5 bases, and 16 bases lay in between. The germline gives CDR1 DFQATT, CDR2 SNEGSKA (reference sequence). CDR3 in DNA: TGCAGTGCTAGTCCGACGGGCTACAGGGAGACCCAGTACTTC. Protein sequence: CSASPTGYRETQYF.

This clonotype was seen a handful of times. J is TRBJ1-5 and V is TRBV19, with a weak D call TRBD1 (5 bases). Germline V gene sequence: CDR1 LNHDA, CDR2 SQIVND (reference sequence). V gave up 1 base and J gave up 0 bases, with 7 bases separating them. The CDR3 has 15 residues. CDR3 DNA: TGTGCCAGTAGTATAGGACAGACTAGCAATCAGCCCCAGCATTTT. It is translated as CASSIGQTSNQPQHF.

CDR3 in DNA: TGTGCCAGCAGCCCTACGAGCGGGAGGGCCGCCGGGGAGCTGTTTTTT. This sequence encodes CASSPTSGRAAGELFF. This sequence joins TRBV7-3 and TRBJ2-2, with 10 bases identical to TRBD2. The CDR3 length is 16 residues. Germline CDR1 reads SGHTA; CDR2 reads FQGTGA. The J segment lost 6 bases and the V segment lost 5 bases, leaving 9 bases of the junction unmatched.

This clonotype showed up many times. The rearrangement uses TRBV5-1 and TRBJ2-1; maybe TRBD2 (7 bases). Looked up from germline, CDR1 is SGHRS and CDR2 is YFSETQ. V shed 7 bases and J shed 5 bases, with 16 bases lying between them. This CDR3 contains 14 residues. The DNA of the CDR3 is TGCGCCAGCGCTTCGCGGGGGCGCGACAATGAGCAGTTCTTC. It translates to CASASRGRDNEQFF. The complete variable domain, with remaining parts taken from reference TRBV5-1 and TRBJ2-1, reads KAGVTQTPRYLIKTRGQQVTLSCSPISGHRSVSWYQQTPGQGLQFLFEYFSETQRNKGNFPGRFSGRQFSNSRSEMNVSTLELGDSALYLCASASRGRDNEQFFGPGTRLTVL.

This clonotype has a count of ten or more. V usage is TRBV3-1 and J usage is TRBJ2-1; 7 positions match TRBD2. This CDR3 has 16 residues. Unmatched junction bases numbered 9, after V lost 1 base and J lost 6 bases. Germline-derived CDR1 and CDR2 are LGHDT and YNNKEL (reference sequence). The CDR3 sequence is CASSQGDTSGINEQFF. The CDR3 DNA follows: TGTGCCAGCAGCCAAGGAGACACCAGCGGGATCAATGAGCAGTTCTTC.

This clonotype was seen at least ten times. The chain couples TRBV6-1 to TRBJ2-7; possibly TRBD2 for D (5 bases). Germline CDR1 and CDR2: MNHNS and SASEGT. The CDR3 spans 15 residues. The V end lost 7 bases, the J end lost 4 bases, and 20 bases lay between the germline ends. The CDR3 DNA reads TGTGCCAGCAACCCCGGTAGGAGGATCGGTTACGAGCAGTACTTC. This translates into CASNPGRRIGYEQYF.

The chain is built from TRBV15 and TRBJ2-7, with D perhaps matching TRBD2 (6 bases). Germline V gene data show CDR1 as LNHNV and CDR2 as YYDKDF (reference sequence). Between the trimmed V and J ends, which lost 3 bases and 6 bases, there was a span of 9 bases. The CDR3 loop spans 12 amino acids. CDR3 protein: CATSRAGSEQYF. The DNA of the CDR3 is TGTGCCACCAGCAGGGCGGGAAGCGAGCAGTACTTC.

V is TRBV15 and J is TRBJ2-2, with TRBD2 identical over 9 bases. Germline assignment: CDR1 LNHNV and CDR2 YYDKDF (reference sequence). This CDR3 region has 16 residues. After removal of 1 base from V and 4 bases from J, the junction contained 4 bases not matched to a gene. Here the CDR3 reads CATSRALAGITGELFF. DNA for the CDR3: TGTGCCACCAGCAGAGCCCTAGCGGGAATCACCGGGGAGCTGTTTTTT. The complete variable domain, with remaining parts taken from reference TRBV15 and TRBJ2-2, reads DAMVIQNPRYQVTQFGKPVTLSCSQTLNHNVMYWYQQKSSQAPKLLFHYYDKDFNNEADTPDNFQSRRPNTSFCFLDIRSPGLGDTAMYLCATSRALAGITGELFFGEGSRLTVL.

The chain links TRBV7-2 to TRBJ2-2; D call uncertain. Trimming took off 5 bases at V and 2 bases at J, with 15 bases between the two ends. This CDR3 has 16 residues. Germline CDR1 reads SGHTA; CDR2 reads FQGNSA. CDR3 bases: TGTGCCAGCAGCCCAGGACGGCCTTCTAACACCGGGGAGCTGTTTTTT. Its translation is CASSPGRPSNTGELFF.

This clonotype was seen repeatedly, ten times or more. The gene calls are TRBV11-3 and TRBJ2-1; D gene uncertain. Germline V gene sequence: CDR1 SGHNT, CDR2 YENEEA. The CDR3 covers 17 residues. V lost 6 bases and J lost 3, with 21 bases in between. In nucleotides, the CDR3 is TGTGCCAGCAGTAAAAAAGGGTGGAGTAGCTACTACAATGAGCAGTTCTTC. It encodes CASSKKGWSSYYNEQFF. The full variable domain, with the rest looked up from reference TRBV11-3 and TRBJ2-1, is EAGVVQSPRYKIIEKKQPVAFWCNPISGHNTLYWYLQNLGQGPELLIRYENEEAVDDSQLPKDRFSAERLKGVDSTLKIQPAELGDSAVYLCASSKKGWSSYYNEQFFGPGTRLTVL.

This clonotype has just a few counts. This sequence joins TRBV30 and TRBJ2-5; 13 nucleotides match TRBD2. This CDR3 is 17 amino acids long. V was pared by 2 bases and J by 5 bases, with 11 bases of the junction left unmatched. Looked up from germline, CDR1 is GTSNPN and CDR2 is SVGIG (reference sequence). CDR3 DNA: TGTGCCTGGAGTCCCCGAGGGACTAGCGGGATATCGGAGACCCAGTACTTC. Protein sequence: CAWSPRGTSGISETQYF.

The chain uses TRBV7-2 and TRBJ2-5; 9 bases are a match to TRBD2. The CDR3 totals 16 residues. The germline gives CDR1 SGHTA, CDR2 FQGNSA. The V gene end was trimmed by 4 bases and the J gene end by 6 bases; junction bases not matched to a gene: 12. The chain's CDR3 is CASSSDRSSGTQTQYF. The CDR3 nucleotides are TGTGCCAGCAGCTCCGACAGGTCTAGCGGGACTCAGACCCAGTACTTC.

This clonotype was counted between two and nine times. The chain is built from TRBV29-1 and TRBJ2-7; TRBD1 aligns across 7 bases. This CDR3 is 14 amino acids long. The V and J ends lost 1 base and 3 bases, in that order; junction bases with no gene match: 6. Germline loops: CDR1 SQVTM, CDR2 ANQGSEA. The CDR3 DNA reads as TGCAGCGTTGAAGCCGGGACAGCGATCTACGAGCAGTACTTC. It encodes CSVEAGTAIYEQYF.

The V and J genes are TRBV6-1 and TRBJ2-2, with 12 bases identical to TRBD1. Germline CDR1 MNHNS, CDR2 SASEGT. The ends lost 11 bases at V and 5 bases at J; junction bases unmatched: 6. CDR3 length: 14 amino acids. The CDR3 DNA is TGTGCCGCCGGGACAGGGGGCTTGACCGGGGAGCTGTTTTTT. The encoded protein is CAAGTGGLTGELFF.